Below are 8 T cell receptor beta chains sequenced from a single sample in a study of blood T cell repertoires in COVID-19. Sequencing used immunoSEQ multiplex PCR; TCRdb keeps in-frame clones, though not all of them. The sample carries under 200,000 clones, roughly 80% recorded once. Specimen: peripheral blood. The receptors were gathered from a woman aged 25-40 years with acute or convalescent COVID-19.

This chain uses TRBV7-6 with TRBJ1-3; D ambiguous. The CDR3 is 16 residues long. Trimming took off 2 bases at V and 0 bases at J, with 11 bases between the two ends. The V gene's germline CDR1 is SGHVS and CDR2 FNYEAQ. CDR3 nucleotide sequence: TGTGCCAGCAGCTTAAGCCAGACACTCTCTGGAAACACCATATATTTT. Amino acid sequence: CASSLSQTLSGNTIYF.

The chain has TRBV9 and TRBJ2-2; D remains unclear. The germline gives CDR1 SGDLS, CDR2 YYNGEE. With 3 bases removed from V and 0 bases from J, the gap between germline ends came to 6 bases. CDR3 length: 14 amino acids. The CDR3, as DNA: TGTGCCAGCAGCGAAAGCGCGAACACCGGGGAGCTGTTTTTT. Translated: CASSESANTGELFF.

CDR3: CASKLAGAHTGELFF. The CDR3 DNA sequence: TGCGCCAGCAAATTAGCGGGGGCCCACACCGGGGAGCTGTTTTTT. This chain joins TRBV5-1 and TRBJ2-2; 9 nucleotides line up with TRBD2. Looked up from germline, CDR1 is SGHRS and CDR2 is YFSETQ. Trimming took 6 bases from V and 3 from J; bases not matched to a gene: 6. The CDR3 consists of 15 residues.

DNA for the CDR3: TGTGCCAGCAGTCCCCGACAGGGGGCGAACACTTATCAGCCCCAGCATTTT. This gives the protein CASSPRQGANTYQPQHF. The chain uses TRBV27 and TRBJ1-5, with TRBD1 matching 10 bases. CDR1 MNHEY and CDR2 SMNVEV come from the germline V gene (reference sequence). There are 17 residues in the CDR3. V lost 5 bases to trimming and J lost 5 bases; unmatched junction nucleotides: 12.

The CDR3 DNA follows: TGTGCCAGCAGTTCTGGACGGGACAGGGTAAATCAGCCCCAGCATTTT. As protein: CASSSGRDRVNQPQHF. The gene calls are TRBV28 and TRBJ1-5, with 9 positions matching TRBD1. The CDR3 has 16 residues. Germline CDR1 and CDR2: MDHEN and SYDVKM. The ends lost 4 bases at V and 4 bases at J; junction bases unmatched: 8.

The chain employs TRBV19 and TRBJ2-1, with a weak D call TRBD1 (5 bases). Germline CDR1 and CDR2: LNHDA and SQIVND (reference sequence). With 6 bases removed from V and 4 bases from J, the gap between germline ends came to 7 bases. There are 12 residues in the CDR3. The CDR3 reads CASSGQYNEQFF. The CDR3 DNA is TGTGCCAGTAGCGGACAATACAATGAGCAGTTCTTC.

This rearrangement joins TRBV7-9 to TRBJ1-2; maybe TRBD1 (6 bases). The V gene lost 3 bases and the J gene lost 6 bases, with 14 bases spanning the gap. The CDR3 is 14 residues long. Germline CDR1 and CDR2: SEHNR and FQNEAQ (reference sequence). CDR3: CASSFRTGYNGYTF. CDR3 in DNA: TGTGCCAGCAGCTTCCGAACAGGGTATAATGGCTACACCTTC.

This sequence joins TRBV30 and TRBJ1-6, with TRBD1 matching 10 bases. Per germline, CDR1 GTSNPN and CDR2 SVGIG (reference sequence). This CDR3 has 14 residues. With 3 bases clipped from V and 12 bases from J, the junction kept 8 bases outside the gene matches. The CDR3 sequence: CAWRGGTGDIPLHF. CDR3 DNA sequence: TGTGCCTGGAGGGGAGGGACAGGGGACATACCCCTCCACTTT.